These 8 T cell receptor beta chains came from one sample sequenced in a study of blood T cell repertoires in COVID-19. Data came from immunoSEQ multiplex PCR; TCRdb stores just in-frame clones and leaves some out. The repertoire has some 250,000 clones, roughly nine tenths of them found once; the top ten carry about 12%. The sequencing input was peripheral blood. These receptors were taken from a woman in her twenties or thirties with COVID-19, enrolled during active disease.

The rearrangement joins TRBV29-1 to TRBJ2-3, with 8 bases that match TRBD2. The CDR3 runs 13 residues. V was clipped by 5 bases and J by 0 bases; unmatched bases: 1. Germline V gives CDR1 SQVTM, CDR2 ANQGSEA. In DNA, the CDR3 is TGCAGCGTTTCGGGGGGGAGCACAGATACGCAGTATTTT. The encoded protein is CSVSGGSTDTQYF.

V usage is TRBV2 and J usage is TRBJ2-3; D not certain. The CDR3 sequence is 16 residues long. V gave up 6 bases and J gave up 2 bases, with 18 bases separating them. In germline, CDR1 is SNHLY, CDR2 FYNNEI. CDR3 region: CASRVTAGRFTDTQYF. The CDR3 nucleotides are TGTGCCAGCAGAGTTACAGCCGGCCGATTCACAGATACGCAGTATTTT.

This clone was recorded once. The J gene is TRBJ1-3, the V gene TRBV28; D not certain. CDR1 and CDR2 (germline): MDHEN, SYDVKM. V was cut by 7 bases and J by 4 bases, with 20 bases left in between. This CDR3 is built from 16 residues. The CDR3 DNA reads as TGTGCCAGCACATTCCGTTCGTGGGCGCTGGGAAACACCATATATTTT. It is translated as CASTFRSWALGNTIYF.

V usage is TRBV25-1 and J usage is TRBJ2-6, with D maybe TRBD2 (6 bases). Germline V gene sequence: CDR1 MGHDK, CDR2 SYGVNS. The V end lost 1 base, the J end lost 0 bases, and 13 bases lay between the germline ends. The length of the CDR3 is 18 residues. CDR3 nucleotide sequence: TGTGCCAGCAGTGAATGGTCTAGCGATCCCTCTGGGGCCAACGTCCTGACTTTC. Protein: CASSEWSSDPSGANVLTF.

The V and J genes are TRBV3-1 (or the pseudogene TRBV3-2) and TRBJ1-1, with D unclear. The germline V and J ends were trimmed by 1 base and 3 bases, with 18 bases remaining between them. Germline values: CDR1 LGHDT, CDR2 YNNKEL (reference sequence). The CDR3 is 17 amino acids. The DNA for the CDR3 is TGTGCCAGCAGCCAAGGAATTCTACCGAGTATTCACACTGAAGCTTTCTTT. Its protein product is CASSQGILPSIHTEAFF.

The chain carries TRBV5-1 and TRBJ2-3; TRBD2 agrees at 7 bases. The CDR3 contains 18 residues. Germline trimming cut 5 bases from V and 1 base from J; bases unmatched to any gene: 16. The germline gives CDR1 SGHRS, CDR2 YFSETQ. The CDR3 nucleotides read TGCGCCAGCAGTCGTTCAGCGGGGCCACCCTCTGGCACAGATACGCAGTATTTT. Amino acid sequence: CASSRSAGPPSGTDTQYF.

V is TRBV5-1 and J is TRBJ1-1; D is unresolved. Trimming left V 0 bases short and J 1 base short, with 10 bases between. Germline assignment: CDR1 SGHRS and CDR2 YFSETQ. The CDR3 runs to 15 residues. The CDR3 sequence: CASSLDLGGNTEAFF. CDR3 in DNA: TGCGCCAGCAGCTTGGATCTCGGTGGGAACACTGAAGCTTTCTTT.

The V gene is TRBV7-9, the J gene TRBJ1-6, with D possibly TRBD1 on 6 matching bases. Germline V gene sequence: CDR1 SEHNR, CDR2 FQNEAQ (reference sequence). The CDR3 covers 16 residues. The V end lost 1 base, the J end lost 8 bases, and 15 bases lay between the germline ends. CDR3 amino acids: CASSLVARGAYSPLHF. The CDR3, as DNA: TGTGCCAGCAGCTTAGTTGCCAGGGGCGCTTATTCACCCCTCCACTTT.